One T cell receptor (beta chain) is described in this entry. Its matching antigen is unknown. The data were obtained in a study of blood T cell dynamics during melanoma immunotherapy. Study-level points and caveats: PBMC repertoires of eventual disease-control patients split at W3 into clonality or diversity gains.

DNA loading was fixed at 350 ng for all bulk PBMC samples. The protocol was immunoSEQ multiplex PCR, while the TCRdb copy is restricted to in-frame clones and leaves out a portion. The table shows thousands of clones, with more than 85% occurring only once. V lost 5 bases and J lost 9, with 13 bases in between. This CDR3 contains 12 residues. CDR1 MDHEN and CDR2 SYDVKM come from the germline V gene. Time point reported: pre-treatment baseline. This sample comprised blood, obtained from a patient treated with checkpoint blockade. The rearrangement uses TRBV28 and TRBJ1-1, with D hard to call. The source is a human donor with melanoma. This chain's CDR3 is CASSLNPKKAFF. In nucleotides, the CDR3 is TGTGCCAGCAGTCTTAACCCAAAAAAAGCTTTCTTT.